This T cell receptor beta chain originates from a study of breast tumors, draining lymph nodes, adjacent tissues. The study's findings and limits: Data fit most tumor T cells coming from lymph node, expanding in tumor. Compared with lymph nodes, tumors were less diverse; compared with nontumor tissue, more.

Remarks on this clonotype: Its target is unknown.

TCRdb re-analysed the multiplex PCR reads in MiXCR, keeping a single row per CDR3 protein. Among under 25,000 distinct CDR3 sequences listed, over 40% were seen once. The sample consisted of breast tumor tissue. This clonotype was obtained from a female donor with breast cancer. Some clones in this sample may be carry-over from other donors' samples.

For the CDR3, the DNA is TGTGCCAGCAGAATCGGGACCGACTCACCCCTCCACTTT. It is translated as CASRIGTDSPLHF. The chain carries TRBV12-3 or TRBV12-4 and TRBJ1-6; D perhaps matches TRBD1 (5 bases). The V end lost 6 bases, the J end lost 10 bases, and 13 bases lay between the germline ends. The CDR3 spans 13 residues.